This TCR beta chain emerged from a study of CD8+CD57+ T cells in acquired aplastic anemia. In the study overall: The sorted CD4+ and CD8+ cells yielded an average roughly 3 ug of DNA.

Genomic DNA constituted the template upon which TCR beta VDJ and CDR3 profiling was performed. MiXCR was run by TCRdb on the reads, yielding one entry per CDR3 protein. This sample has tens of thousands of distinct CDR3 sequences; approximately 45% occur once, and the top ten carry around 63%. Regarding this clonotype: Its cognate antigen is unknown. A read error may be the cause here, since a much bigger clone is one base away.

Broader study findings: CD8+ Simpson's diversity showed no significant patient-control difference.

V was clipped by 6 bases and J by 0 bases, with 15 bases between them. The CDR3 covers 16 residues. In germline, CDR1 is SNHLY, CDR2 FYNNEI. The sequenced sample was sorted CD4+, CD8+, or CD8+CD57+ T cells (not recorded which) from PBMCs. The origin of this receptor is a human donor in good health, serving as a control. This sequence joins TRBV2 and TRBJ2-1; possible D gene TRBD2, 7 bases. The chain's CDR3 is CASSRAGASSYNEQFF. The CDR3 DNA follows: TGTGCCAGCAGCCGCGCGGGGGCCAGCTCCTACAATGAGCAGTTCTTC.